This T cell receptor (beta chain) was retrieved from a study of blood T cell repertoires in COVID-19. Whole-study context: The United States, Italy and Spain provided the acute and convalescent COVID-19 samples.

Original processing notes: Using reference gene primer amplification, nucleated cell counts were estimated. The assay was immunoSEQ multiplex PCR, and TCRdb's table has in-frame clones only and misses some. Clone size and the V and J calls come from that table; the DNA yielded D and trimming. The sample lists some 63,000 clones, about 80% occurring once. The trim removed 3 bases at V and 3 bases at J, leaving 4 bases unmatched. Germline V gives CDR1 LGHDT, CDR2 YNNKEL (reference sequence). This CDR3 comprises 16 residues. This clone was found once. The V call is TRBV3-1 (or the pseudogene TRBV3-2), the J call TRBJ2-3, with 12 bases matching TRBD2. The clonotype was recovered from a human donor in a cohort sampled during active COVID-19. The sequenced sample was peripheral blood. The CDR3 region has the DNA TGTGCCAGCAGCCACCAGACTAGCGGGAGTACAGATACGCAGTATTTT. Amino acids: CASSHQTSGSTDTQYF.